This is a list of T cell receptor beta chains from one sample in a study of cytomegalovirus exposure and HLA in healthy donors. The data were produced by immunoSEQ multiplex PCR, yet TCRdb's version contains in-frame clones alone and is incomplete. Seen here are about 150,000 clones, approximately 73% observed once, and the top ten hold 1.6%. Input material: PBMCs. The receptors were gathered from a woman younger than 35 in good health and CMV-seronegative. CDR3s include the opening cysteine and the closing phenylalanine or tryptophan. D genes are given only for firm matches. The size field is filled for only some rows; it gives once, few, many or a size class.

CDR3: CASSVGGDADTQYF; DNA: TGTGCCAGCAGCGTAGGGGGAGATGCTGATACGCAGTATTTT; J: TRBJ2-3; V: TRBV9; D: -; size: -
CDR3: CASSPGSPTNNSPLHF; DNA: TGTGCCAGCTCACCCGGGTCCCCAACTAATAATTCACCCCTCCACTTT; J: TRBJ1-6; V: TRBV18; D: -; size: -
CDR3: CASSSQGAVETQYF; DNA: TGTGCCAGCAGCTCGCAGGGGGCCGTCGAGACCCAGTACTTC; J: TRBJ2-5; V: TRBV5-4; D: TRBD1; size: -
CDR3: CASSQPGQGYAFF; DNA: TGTGCCAGCAGTCAACCGGGACAGGGCTACGCTTTCTTT; J: TRBJ1-1; V: TRBV28; D: TRBD1; size: -
CDR3: CASSLGGGTEQYF; DNA: TGTGCCAGCAGCTTAGGGGGGGGCACCGAGCAGTACTTC; J: TRBJ2-7; V: TRBV7-2; D: -; size: -
CDR3: CASSQGLAPYNEQFF; DNA: TGCGCCAGCAGCCAAGGGCTAGCGCCATACAATGAGCAGTTCTTC; J: TRBJ2-1; V: TRBV4-3; D: -; size: -
CDR3: CACLSGLAGGNTQYF; DNA: TGTGCCTGCCTCTCGGGACTAGCGGGGGGAAATACGCAGTATTTT; J: TRBJ2-3; V: TRBV28; D: TRBD2; size: -
CDR3: CASSYGGEYTEAFF; DNA: TGTGCCAGCAGTTACGGGGGGGAGTACACTGAAGCTTTCTTT; J: TRBJ1-1; V: TRBV6-6; D: -; size: medium-sized
CDR3: CASSYLTANMNTEAFF; DNA: TGTGCCAGCAGTTACTTGACAGCCAACATGAACACTGAAGCTTTCTTT; J: TRBJ1-1; V: TRBV6-5; D: -; size: -
CDR3: CASSGEGLLNEQFF; DNA: TGCGCCAGCAGCGGGGAGGGACTTTTAAATGAGCAGTTCTTC; J: TRBJ2-1; V: TRBV5-1; D: TRBD2; size: -
CDR3: CASSPGASGGREQYF; DNA: TGTGCCAGCAGCCCAGGGGCTAGCGGGGGGAGGGAGCAGTACTTC; J: TRBJ2-5; V: TRBV28; D: TRBD2; size: -
CDR3: CASSLLAGGFNEQFF; DNA: TGCGCCAGCAGCTTGCTAGCGGGGGGTTTCAATGAGCAGTTCTTC; J: TRBJ2-1; V: TRBV5-1; D: TRBD2; size: -
CDR3: CASSLGSGGYEQYF; DNA: TGTGCCAGCAGCTTGGGTAGCGGGGGTTACGAGCAGTACTTC; J: TRBJ2-7; V: TRBV5-4; D: TRBD2; size: -
CDR3: CSSSNTGGRLEKLFF; DNA: TGTTCCAGCAGCAATACAGGGGGCCGATTAGAAAAACTGTTTTTT; J: TRBJ1-4; V: TRBV7-9; D: TRBD1; size: -
CDR3: CASSRHFFGVAFF; DNA: TGTGCCAGCAGCCGACACTTTTTTGGTGTAGCTTTCTTT; J: TRBJ1-1; V: TRBV14; D: -; size: few
CDR3: CASSPTGHGYTF; DNA: TGTGCCAGCAGTCCGACAGGGCATGGCTACACCTTC; J: TRBJ1-2; V: TRBV28; D: TRBD1; size: -
CDR3: CAISESGQDGSPLHF; DNA: TGTGCCATCAGTGAGTCCGGACAGGACGGTTCACCCCTCCACTTT; J: TRBJ1-6; V: TRBV10-3; D: TRBD1; size: -
CDR3: CASGLETGGGTEAFF; DNA: TGTGCTAGTGGTTTGGAGACAGGGGGAGGTACTGAAGCTTTCTTT; J: TRBJ1-1; V: TRBV12-5; D: TRBD1; size: few
CDR3: CASSLRGRGKNTEAFF; DNA: TGTGCCAGCAGCTTAAGAGGCAGGGGGAAGAACACTGAAGCTTTCTTT; J: TRBJ1-1; V: TRBV7-2; D: TRBD1; size: -
CDR3: CASSPKAGKLVDTQYF; DNA: TGTGCCAGCAGCCCAAAGGCAGGGAAATTGGTAGATACGCAGTATTTT; J: TRBJ2-3; V: TRBV5-5; D: -; size: -
CDR3: CASSPDFNQPQHF; DNA: TGTGCCAGCAGCCCAGACTTCAATCAGCCCCAGCATTTT; J: TRBJ1-5; V: TRBV7-8; D: -; size: -